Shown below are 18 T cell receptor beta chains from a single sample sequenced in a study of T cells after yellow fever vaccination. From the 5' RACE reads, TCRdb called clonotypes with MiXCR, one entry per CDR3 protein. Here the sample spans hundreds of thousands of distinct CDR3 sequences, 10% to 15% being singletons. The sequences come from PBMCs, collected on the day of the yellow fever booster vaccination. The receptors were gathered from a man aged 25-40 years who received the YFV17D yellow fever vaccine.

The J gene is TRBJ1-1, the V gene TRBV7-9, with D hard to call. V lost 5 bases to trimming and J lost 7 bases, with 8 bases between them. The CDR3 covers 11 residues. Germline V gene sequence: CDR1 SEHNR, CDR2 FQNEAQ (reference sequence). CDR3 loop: CASSHLGEAFF. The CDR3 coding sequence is TGTGCCAGCAGCCACCTGGGTGAAGCTTTCTTT.

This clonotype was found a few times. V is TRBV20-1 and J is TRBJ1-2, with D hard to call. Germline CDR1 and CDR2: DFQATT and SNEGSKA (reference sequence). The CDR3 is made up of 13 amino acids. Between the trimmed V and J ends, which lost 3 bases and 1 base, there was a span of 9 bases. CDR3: CSASLSVNYGYTF. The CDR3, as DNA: TGCAGTGCTAGTCTCAGCGTTAACTATGGCTACACCTTC.

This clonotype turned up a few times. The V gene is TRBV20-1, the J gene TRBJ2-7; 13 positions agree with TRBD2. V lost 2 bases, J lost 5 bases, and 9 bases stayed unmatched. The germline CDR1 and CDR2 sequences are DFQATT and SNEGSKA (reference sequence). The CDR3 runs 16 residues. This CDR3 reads CSARIRTSGSLNEQYF. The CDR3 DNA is TGCAGTGCTAGAATTAGGACTAGCGGGAGTCTCAACGAGCAGTACTTC.

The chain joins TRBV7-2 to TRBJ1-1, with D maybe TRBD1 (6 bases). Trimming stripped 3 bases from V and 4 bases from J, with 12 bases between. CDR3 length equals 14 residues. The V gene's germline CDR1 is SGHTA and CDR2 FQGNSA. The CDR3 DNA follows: TGTGCCAGCAGCTTGGCTGAAGGGGGCACTGAAGCTTTCTTT. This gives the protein CASSLAEGGTEAFF.

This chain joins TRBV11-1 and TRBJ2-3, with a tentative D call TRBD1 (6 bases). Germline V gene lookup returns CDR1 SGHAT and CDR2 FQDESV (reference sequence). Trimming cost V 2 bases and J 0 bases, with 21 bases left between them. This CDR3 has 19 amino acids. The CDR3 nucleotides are TGTGCCAGCAGCTTAAGTGGGGACGTTACAGGGTCTAGCACAGATACGCAGTATTTT. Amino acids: CASSLSGDVTGSSTDTQYF.

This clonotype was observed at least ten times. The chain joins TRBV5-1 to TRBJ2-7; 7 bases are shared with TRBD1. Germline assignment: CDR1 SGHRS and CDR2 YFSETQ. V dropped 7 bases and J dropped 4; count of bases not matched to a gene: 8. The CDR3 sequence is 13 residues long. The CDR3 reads CASSPGTEYEQYF. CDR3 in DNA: TGCGCCAGCTCTCCCGGGACAGAATACGAGCAGTACTTC.

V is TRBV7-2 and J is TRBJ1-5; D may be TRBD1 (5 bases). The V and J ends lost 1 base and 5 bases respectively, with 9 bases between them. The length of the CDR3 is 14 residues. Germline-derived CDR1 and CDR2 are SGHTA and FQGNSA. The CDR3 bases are TGTGCCAGCAGCTTAGATGGGGCGTATCAGCCCCAGCATTTT. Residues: CASSLDGAYQPQHF.

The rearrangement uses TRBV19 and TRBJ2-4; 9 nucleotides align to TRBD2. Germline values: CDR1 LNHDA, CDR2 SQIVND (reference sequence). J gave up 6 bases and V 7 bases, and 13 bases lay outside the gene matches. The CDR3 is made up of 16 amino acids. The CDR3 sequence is CASTLHSGSKGNIQYF. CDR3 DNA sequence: TGTGCCAGTACCCTACATAGCGGGAGTAAGGGAAACATTCAGTACTTC.

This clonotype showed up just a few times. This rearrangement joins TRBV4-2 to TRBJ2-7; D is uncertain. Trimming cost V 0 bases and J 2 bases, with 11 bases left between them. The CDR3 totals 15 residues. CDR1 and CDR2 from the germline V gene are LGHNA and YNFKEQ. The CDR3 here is CASSQDTASPYEQYF. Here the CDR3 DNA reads TGTGCCAGCAGCCAAGATACTGCGTCCCCCTACGAGCAGTACTTC.

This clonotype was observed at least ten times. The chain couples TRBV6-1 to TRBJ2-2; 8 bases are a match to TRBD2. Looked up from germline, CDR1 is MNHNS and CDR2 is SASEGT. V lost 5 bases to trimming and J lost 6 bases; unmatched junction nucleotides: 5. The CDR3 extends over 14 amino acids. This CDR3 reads CASSPGREAGELFF. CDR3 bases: TGTGCCAGCAGTCCCGGGAGGGAAGCCGGGGAGCTGTTTTTT.

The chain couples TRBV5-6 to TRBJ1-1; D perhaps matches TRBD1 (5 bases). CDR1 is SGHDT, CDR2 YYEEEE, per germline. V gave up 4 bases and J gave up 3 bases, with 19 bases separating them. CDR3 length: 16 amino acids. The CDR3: CASSPGGGMGDTEAFF. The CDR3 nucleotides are TGTGCCAGCAGCCCCGGTGGAGGGATGGGGGACACTGAAGCTTTCTTT.

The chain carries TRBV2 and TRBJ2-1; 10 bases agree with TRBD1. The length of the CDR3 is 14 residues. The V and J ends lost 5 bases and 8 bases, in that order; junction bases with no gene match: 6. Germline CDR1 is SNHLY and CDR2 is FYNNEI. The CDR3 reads CASSTTGGGDEQFF. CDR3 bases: TGTGCCAGCAGTACGACAGGGGGCGGGGATGAGCAGTTCTTC.

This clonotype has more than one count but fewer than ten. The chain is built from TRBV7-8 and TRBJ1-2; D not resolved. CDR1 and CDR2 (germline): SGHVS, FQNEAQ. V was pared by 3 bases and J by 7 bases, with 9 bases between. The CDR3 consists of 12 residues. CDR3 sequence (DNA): TGTGCCAGCAGCTTTGGGAATTCTGGCTACACCTTC. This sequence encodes CASSFGNSGYTF. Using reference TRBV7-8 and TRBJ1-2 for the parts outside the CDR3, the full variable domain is GAGVSQSPRYKVAKRGQDVALRCDPISGHVSLFWYQQALGQGPEFLTYFQNEAQLDKSGLPSDRFFAERPEGSVSTLKIQRTQQEDSAVYLCASSFGNSGYTFGSGTRLTVV.

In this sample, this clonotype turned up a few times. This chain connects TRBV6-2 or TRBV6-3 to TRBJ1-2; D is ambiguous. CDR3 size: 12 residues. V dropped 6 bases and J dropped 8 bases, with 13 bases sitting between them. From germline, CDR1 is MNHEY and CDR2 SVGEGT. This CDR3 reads CASRSPVGGYTF. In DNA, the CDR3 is TGTGCCAGCAGATCACCAGTAGGAGGCTACACCTTC.

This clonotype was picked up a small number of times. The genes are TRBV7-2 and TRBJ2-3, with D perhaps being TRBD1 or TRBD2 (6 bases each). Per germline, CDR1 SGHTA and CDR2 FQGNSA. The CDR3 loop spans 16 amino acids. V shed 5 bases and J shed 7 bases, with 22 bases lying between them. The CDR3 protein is CASSPHREARTNTQYF. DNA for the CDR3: TGTGCCAGCAGCCCGCACAGGGAGGCTCGAACTAATACGCAGTATTTT.

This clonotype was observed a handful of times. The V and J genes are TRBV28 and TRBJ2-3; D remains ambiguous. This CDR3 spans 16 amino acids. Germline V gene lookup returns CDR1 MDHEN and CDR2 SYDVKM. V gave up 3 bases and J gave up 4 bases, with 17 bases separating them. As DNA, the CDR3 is TGTGCCAGCAGTTTGCACTACCTCTCTAGGGCAGATACGCAGTATTTT. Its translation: CASSLHYLSRADTQYF.

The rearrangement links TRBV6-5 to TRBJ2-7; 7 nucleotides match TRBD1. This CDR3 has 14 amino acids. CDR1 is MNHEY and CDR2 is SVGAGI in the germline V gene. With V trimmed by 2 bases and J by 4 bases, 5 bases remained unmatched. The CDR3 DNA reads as TGTGCCAGCAGTTACGGGACAGCCCAGTACGAGCAGTACTTC. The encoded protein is CASSYGTAQYEQYF.

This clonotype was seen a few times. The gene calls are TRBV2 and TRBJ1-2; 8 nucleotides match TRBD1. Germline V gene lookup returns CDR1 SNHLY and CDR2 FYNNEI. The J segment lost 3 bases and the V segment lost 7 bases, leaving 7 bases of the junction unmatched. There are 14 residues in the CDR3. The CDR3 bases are TGTGCCAGCATAGTCCAGGGGGCTTACTATGGCTACACCTTC. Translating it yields CASIVQGAYYGYTF.